This TCR beta chain is drawn from a study of beta chain features in type 1 diabetes. Overall study results and limits: Significant though moderate, a shortening of TCRB CDR3s appeared in all four CD4+ subsets of Type 1 diabetes patients.

The germline gives CDR1 SGHRS, CDR2 YFSETQ. The CDR3 loop spans 13 amino acids. V was pared by 0 bases and J by 0 bases, with 3 bases between. Expressed TCRB transcripts were sequenced, since all the RNA that had been isolated was reverse transcribed. Some clones are missing from TCRdb's copy, which holds only in-frame ones; the method was immunoSEQ multiplex PCR. The data hold hundreds of thousands of clones, with under 15% observed a single time. This clone was counted only a few times. Antigen: not known. The sample has other DNA sequences that encode this CDR3 too. Sequenced: naive CD4+ T cells from blood. The clonotype originates from a man between 18 and 29 years old with type 1 diabetes. This chain uses TRBV5-1 with TRBJ1-1; D is unclear. Written as DNA, the CDR3 is TGCGCCAGCAGCTTGGCTTTGAACACTGAAGCTTTCTTT. This codes for CASSLALNTEAFF.